The rows below give T cell receptor beta chains drawn from one sample of a study of OX40 agonist ivuxolimab in advanced cancers. Assay used: immunoSEQ multiplex PCR; TCRdb lists only in-frame clones, some missing. In the table there are approximately 30,000 clones, around four fifths of which are singletons. Sample: CD4+ or CD8+ T cells sorted from blood, taken in a trial of the OX40 agonist ivuxolimab. Every receptor here comes from an adult with an advanced solid tumor such as melanoma, head and neck, liver or kidney cancer. Both conserved end residues are trimmed from each CDR3.

v_gene	CDR3aa
TRBV27	ASSFQSSYNEQF
TRBV9	ASSVGPGANEQY
TRBV9	ASSATSGKNTGELF
TRBV5-1	ASSTLGAGPGTGELF
TRBV27	ASSLHGNEQY
TRBV6-5	ASSFGPGDEQF
TRBV7-2	ASSRRTANEKLF
TRBV30	AWNSRDRGYEQY
TRBV2	ASSEGISNQPQH
TRBV7-2	ASSSRDWGTYEQY
TRBV6-5	AGSYVWADQVSPLH
TRBV27	ASSPRTSGAYNEQF
TRBV25-1	ASSALEGDEQY